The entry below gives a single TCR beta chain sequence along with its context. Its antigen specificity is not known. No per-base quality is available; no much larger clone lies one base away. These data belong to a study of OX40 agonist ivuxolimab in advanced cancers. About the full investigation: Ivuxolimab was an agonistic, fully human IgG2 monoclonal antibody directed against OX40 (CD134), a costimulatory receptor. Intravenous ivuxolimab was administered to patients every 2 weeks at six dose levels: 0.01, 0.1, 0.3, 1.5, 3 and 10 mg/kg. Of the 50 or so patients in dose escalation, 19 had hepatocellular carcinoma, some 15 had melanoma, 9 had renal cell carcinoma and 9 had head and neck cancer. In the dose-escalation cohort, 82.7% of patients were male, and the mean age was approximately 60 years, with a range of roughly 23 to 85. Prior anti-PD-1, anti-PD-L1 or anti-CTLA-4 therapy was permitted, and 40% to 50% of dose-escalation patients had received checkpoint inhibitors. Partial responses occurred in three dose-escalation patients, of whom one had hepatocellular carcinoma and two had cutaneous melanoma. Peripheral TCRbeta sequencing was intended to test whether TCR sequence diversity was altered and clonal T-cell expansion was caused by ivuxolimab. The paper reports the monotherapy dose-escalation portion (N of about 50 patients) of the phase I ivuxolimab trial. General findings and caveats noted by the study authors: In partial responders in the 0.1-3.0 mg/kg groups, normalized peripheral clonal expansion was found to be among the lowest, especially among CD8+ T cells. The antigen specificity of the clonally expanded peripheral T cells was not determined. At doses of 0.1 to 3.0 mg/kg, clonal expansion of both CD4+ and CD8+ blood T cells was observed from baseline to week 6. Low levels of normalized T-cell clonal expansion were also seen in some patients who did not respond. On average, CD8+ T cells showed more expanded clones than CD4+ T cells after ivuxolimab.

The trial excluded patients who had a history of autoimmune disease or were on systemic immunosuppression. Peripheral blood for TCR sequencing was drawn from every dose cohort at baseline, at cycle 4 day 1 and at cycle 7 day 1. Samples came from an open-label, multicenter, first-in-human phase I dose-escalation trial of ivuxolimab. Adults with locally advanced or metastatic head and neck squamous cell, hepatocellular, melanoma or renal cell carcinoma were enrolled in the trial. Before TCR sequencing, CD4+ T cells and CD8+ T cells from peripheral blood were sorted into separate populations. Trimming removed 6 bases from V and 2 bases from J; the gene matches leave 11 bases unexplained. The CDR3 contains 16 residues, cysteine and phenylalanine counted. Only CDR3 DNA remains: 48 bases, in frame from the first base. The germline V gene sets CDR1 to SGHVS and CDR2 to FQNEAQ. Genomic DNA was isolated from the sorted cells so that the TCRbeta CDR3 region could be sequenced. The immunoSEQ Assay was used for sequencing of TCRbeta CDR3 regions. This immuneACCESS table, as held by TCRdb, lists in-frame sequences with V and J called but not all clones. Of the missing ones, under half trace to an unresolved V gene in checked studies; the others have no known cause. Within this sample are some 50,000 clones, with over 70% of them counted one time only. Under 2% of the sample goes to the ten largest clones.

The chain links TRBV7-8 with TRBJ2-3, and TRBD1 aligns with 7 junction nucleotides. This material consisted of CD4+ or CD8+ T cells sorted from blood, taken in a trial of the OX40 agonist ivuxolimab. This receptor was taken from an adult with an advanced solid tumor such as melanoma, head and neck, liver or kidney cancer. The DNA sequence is TGTGCCAGCAGTCGGGTAGAGACAGGGCCCACAGATACGCAGTATTTT. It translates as CASSRVETGPTDTQYF.